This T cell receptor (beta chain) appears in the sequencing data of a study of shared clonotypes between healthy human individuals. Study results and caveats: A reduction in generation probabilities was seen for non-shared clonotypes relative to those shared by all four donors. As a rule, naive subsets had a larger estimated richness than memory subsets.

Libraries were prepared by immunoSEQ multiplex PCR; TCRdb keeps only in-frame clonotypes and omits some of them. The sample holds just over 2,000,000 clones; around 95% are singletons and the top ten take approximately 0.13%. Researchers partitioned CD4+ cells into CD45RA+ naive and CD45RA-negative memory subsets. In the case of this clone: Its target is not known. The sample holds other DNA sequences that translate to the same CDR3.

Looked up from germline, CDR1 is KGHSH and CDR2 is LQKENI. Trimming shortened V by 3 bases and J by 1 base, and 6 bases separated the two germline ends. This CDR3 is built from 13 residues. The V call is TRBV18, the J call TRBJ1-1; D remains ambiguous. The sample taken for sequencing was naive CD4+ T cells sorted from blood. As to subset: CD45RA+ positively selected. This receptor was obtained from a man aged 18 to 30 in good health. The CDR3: CASSPQTNTEAFF. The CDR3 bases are TGTGCCAGCTCACCCCAGACGAACACTGAAGCTTTCTTT.